This TCR beta chain is from a study of cytomegalovirus exposure and HLA in healthy donors. Profiling relied on immunoSEQ multiplex PCR, and the TCRdb table lists in-frame clones only, not all of them. In the table there are some 140,000 clones, approximately 86% of which are singletons. This clone showed up just once. V was pared by 4 bases and J by 1 base, with 11 bases between. The CDR3 spans 15 residues. CDR1 is MNHNS and CDR2 is SASEGT in the germline V gene. The receptor's source is a human donor in good health. The sequencing input was PBMCs. The chain uses TRBV6-1 and TRBJ2-1; tentative D call: TRBD2 (5 bases). CDR3 amino acids: CASSAEGRSYNEQFF. Written as DNA, the CDR3 is TGTGCCAGCAGTGCCGAGGGTAGGTCCTACAATGAGCAGTTCTTC.